This is a list of T cell receptor beta chains from one sample in a study of T cell responses to AZD1222 COVID-19 vaccine. Sequencing used immunoSEQ multiplex PCR; TCRdb keeps in-frame clones, though not all of them. This table has some 110,000 clones, 80% to 85% appearing once. The specimen was peripheral blood, collected on day 0 of AZD1222 vaccination. The receptors were gathered from an adult in good health. The CDR3 runs from the conserved cysteine through the conserved F or W. D genes are given only for firm matches. Size is omitted from some rows. Given values are once, few, many or a class for expanded clones.

v_call	j_call	clone_size	d_call	cdr3_aa	cdr3_nt
TRBV18	TRBJ1-6	NA	TRBD1	CASSPNRGSVNSPLHF	TGTGCCAGCTCACCGAACAGGGGGTCGGTTAATTCACCCCTCCACTTT
TRBV28	TRBJ2-1	NA	NA	CASSPREEQFF	TGTGCCAGCAGCCCTAGAGAGGAGCAGTTCTTC
TRBV4-3	TRBJ1-4	NA	NA	CASGWAGINEKLFF	TGCGCCAGCGGATGGGCCGGGATTAATGAAAAACTGTTTTTT
TRBV2	TRBJ1-5	NA	NA	CASRGPRTEAQHF	TGTGCCAGCAGGGGACCCCGTACGGAGGCCCAGCATTTT
TRBV3-1/TRBV3-2	TRBJ2-1	NA	NA	CASSQETHEQFF	TGTGCCAGCAGCCAAGAGACGCATGAGCAGTTCTTC
TRBV9	TRBJ1-1	NA	NA	CASSVGIDNTEAFF	TGTGCCAGCAGCGTAGGGATAGACAACACTGAAGCTTTCTTT
TRBV28	TRBJ2-5	NA	NA	CASSGGQGEGGRQETQYF	TGTGCCAGCAGTGGGGGTCAGGGCGAGGGAGGACGACAAGAGACCCAGTACTTC
TRBV28	TRBJ1-3	NA	NA	CASRGRDPRDGNTIYF	TGTGCCAGCAGGGGCAGGGATCCGCGGGACGGAAACACCATATATTTT
TRBV5-4	TRBJ1-6	NA	TRBD1	CASSLWTGGSPLHF	TGTGCCAGCAGCTTATGGACAGGGGGCTCACCCCTCCACTTT
TRBV5-1	TRBJ1-4	once	NA	CASSFQPQGNEKLFF	TGCGCCAGCAGCTTTCAGCCTCAGGGGAATGAAAAACTGTTTTTT
TRBV6-5	TRBJ2-7	NA	NA	CASSYWQGPYEQYF	TGTGCCAGCAGTTACTGGCAGGGACCCTACGAGCAGTACTTC
TRBV10-1	TRBJ2-1	NA	TRBD1	CASTKTQGAWEQFF	TGCGCCAGCACCAAAACCCAGGGGGCCTGGGAGCAGTTCTTC
TRBV6-1	TRBJ1-2	NA	NA	CASSEVTRAYYGYTF	TGTGCCAGCAGTGAAGTTACTAGGGCCTACTATGGCTACACCTTC
TRBV7-6	TRBJ1-1	NA	TRBD1	CASRTTGPVNTEAFF	TGTGCCAGCAGAACGACAGGGCCGGTGAACACTGAAGCTTTCTTT
TRBV2	TRBJ1-4	NA	NA	CASSTAGPKNGEKLFF	TGTGCCAGCAGTACCGCCGGGCCTAAAAACGGGGAAAAACTGTTTTTT
TRBV28	TRBJ1-2	NA	NA	CASSSRPGVRGYTF	TGTGCCAGCAGTTCAAGACCGGGGGTAAGAGGCTACACCTTC
TRBV6-6	TRBJ1-6	NA	TRBD1	CASSWGGQGYNSPLHF	TGTGCCAGCAGTTGGGGGGGACAGGGGTATAATTCACCCCTCCACTTT
TRBV19	TRBJ1-2	NA	TRBD1	CASSISAGTGGYGYTF	TGTGCCAGTAGTATTTCGGCTGGGACAGGGGGCTATGGCTACACCTTC
TRBV28	TRBJ1-2	few	NA	CASTPVLGTPFNVNYGYTF	TGTGCCAGCACCCCCGTCCTGGGGACCCCCTTTAATGTTAACTATGGCTACACCTTC
TRBV11-2	TRBJ2-3	NA	NA	CASSLASGATDTQYF	TGTGCCAGCAGCTTAGCTTCGGGGGCAACAGATACGCAGTATTTT
TRBV6-2/TRBV6-3	TRBJ2-7	NA	TRBD2	CASSYGTSGRIEQYF	TGTGCCAGCAGTTACGGGACTAGCGGGAGGATTGAGCAGTACTTC
TRBV7-9	TRBJ2-1	NA	NA	CASSLAGANNEQFF	TGTGCCAGCAGCTTAGCGGGGGCGAACAATGAGCAGTTCTTC
TRBV14	TRBJ1-2	NA	NA	CASSRGVDGYTF	TGTGCCAGCAGCCGAGGGGTGGATGGCTACACCTTC
TRBV6-5	TRBJ1-5	NA	NA	CASDSNQPQHF	TGTGCCAGCGACAGCAATCAGCCCCAGCATTTT
TRBV5-1	TRBJ2-3	NA	TRBD1	CASSVPTGGDGDTQYF	TGCGCCAGCAGCGTACCGACAGGGGGCGATGGAGATACGCAGTATTTT
TRBV19	TRBJ2-5	NA	NA	CASSISRTTITQYF	TGTGCCAGTAGTATTTCTCGGACCACCATAACCCAGTACTTC
TRBV15	TRBJ2-5	once	NA	CATSRDAEYQETQYF	TGTGCCACCAGCAGAGATGCAGAATACCAAGAGACCCAGTACTTC
TRBV7-8	TRBJ2-1	few	NA	CASSPRRDNEQFF	TGTGCCAGCAGCCCCCGGAGGGACAATGAGCAGTTCTTC
TRBV2	TRBJ1-5	NA	NA	CASSAGQPQHF	TGTGCCAGCAGTGCGGGCCAGCCCCAGCATTTT
TRBV11-2	TRBJ2-1	NA	NA	CASGGPSVYNEQFF	TGTGCCAGCGGCGGTCCTAGCGTTTACAATGAGCAGTTCTTC
TRBV5-4	TRBJ2-5	NA	NA	CASSLSLGFKETQYF	TGTGCCAGCAGCTTGAGCCTCGGCTTCAAAGAGACCCAGTACTTC
TRBV19	TRBJ2-7	few	NA	CASSMGTVSYEQYF	TGTGCCAGTAGTATGGGGACGGTCTCCTACGAGCAGTACTTC
TRBV28	TRBJ1-2	NA	NA	CASTPPGISYGYTF	TGTGCCAGCACCCCGCCGGGTATCTCATATGGCTACACCTTC
TRBV2	TRBJ1-4	NA	NA	CASSELGAKGEKLFF	TGTGCCAGCAGTGAACTCGGGGCCAAGGGAGAAAAACTGTTTTTT
TRBV6-5	TRBJ2-6	few	TRBD1	CASSTGTGSNVLTF	TGTGCCAGCAGTACCGGGACAGGGAGCAACGTCCTGACTTTC
TRBV5-6	TRBJ1-3	NA	NA	CASSNVGISGNTIYF	TGTGCCAGCAGCAATGTAGGGATTTCTGGAAACACCATATATTTT
TRBV11-1	TRBJ1-4	NA	NA	CASTTRPGEKLFF	TGTGCCAGCACGACGAGACCCGGGGAAAAACTGTTTTTT
TRBV28	TRBJ2-3	NA	NA	CASSFSTTGYHTDTQYF	TGTGCCAGCAGTTTTAGTACCACAGGCTACCACACAGATACGCAGTATTTT
TRBV28	TRBJ1-5	few	NA	CASSQTNQPQHF	TGTGCCAGTTCGCAGACTAATCAGCCCCAGCATTTT
TRBV28	TRBJ1-1	NA	NA	CASSFLWGPGSNEAFF	TGTGCCAGCAGTTTTTTGTGGGGCCCCGGGAGTAATGAAGCTTTCTTT
TRBV29-1	TRBJ2-7	once	TRBD1	CSAGTDTSYEQYF	TGCAGCGCGGGGACAGATACTTCCTACGAGCAGTACTTC